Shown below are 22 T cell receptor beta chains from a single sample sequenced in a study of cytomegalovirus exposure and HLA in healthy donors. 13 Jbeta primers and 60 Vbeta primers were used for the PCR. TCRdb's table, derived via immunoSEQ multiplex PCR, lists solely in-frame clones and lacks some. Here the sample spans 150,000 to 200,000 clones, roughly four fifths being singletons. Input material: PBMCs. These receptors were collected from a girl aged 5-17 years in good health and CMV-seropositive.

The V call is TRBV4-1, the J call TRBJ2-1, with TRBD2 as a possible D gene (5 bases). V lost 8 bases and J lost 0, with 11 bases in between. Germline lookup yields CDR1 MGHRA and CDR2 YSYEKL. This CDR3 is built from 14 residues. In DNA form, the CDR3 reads TGCGCCAGCGCCGGTGGGAGCTCCTACAATGAGCAGTTCTTC. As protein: CASAGGSSYNEQFF.

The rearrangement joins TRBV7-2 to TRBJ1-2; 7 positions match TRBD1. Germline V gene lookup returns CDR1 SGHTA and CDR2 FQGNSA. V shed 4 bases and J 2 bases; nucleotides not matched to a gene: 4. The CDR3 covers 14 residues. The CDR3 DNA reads TGTGCCAGCAGCTCGGCAGGGGGGAACTATGGCTACACCTTC. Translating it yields CASSSAGGNYGYTF.

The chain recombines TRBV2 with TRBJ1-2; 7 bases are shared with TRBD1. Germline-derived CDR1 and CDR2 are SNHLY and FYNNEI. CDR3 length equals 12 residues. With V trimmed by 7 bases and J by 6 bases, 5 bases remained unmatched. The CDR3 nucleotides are TGTGCCAGCACCACAACAGGGGATGGCTACACCTTC. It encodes CASTTTGDGYTF. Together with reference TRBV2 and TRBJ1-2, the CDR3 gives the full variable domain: EPEVTQTPSHQVTQMGQEVILRCVPISNHLYFYWYRQILGQKVEFLVSFYNNEISEKSEIFDDQFSVERPDGSNFTLKIRSTKLEDSAMYFCASTTTGDGYTFGSGTRLTVV.

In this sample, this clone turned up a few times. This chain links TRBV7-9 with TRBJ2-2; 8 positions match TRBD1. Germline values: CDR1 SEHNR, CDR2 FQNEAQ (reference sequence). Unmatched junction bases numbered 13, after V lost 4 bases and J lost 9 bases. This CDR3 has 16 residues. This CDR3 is CASSSSWQGASRELFF. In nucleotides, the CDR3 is TGTGCCAGCAGCTCGAGCTGGCAGGGGGCGAGTCGGGAGCTGTTTTTT. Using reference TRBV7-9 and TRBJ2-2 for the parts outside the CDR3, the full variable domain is DTGVSQNPRHKITKRGQNVTFRCDPISEHNRLYWYRQTLGQGPEFLTYFQNEAQLEKSRLLSDRFSAERPKGSFSTLEIQRTEQGDSAMYLCASSSSWQGASRELFFGEGSRLTVL.

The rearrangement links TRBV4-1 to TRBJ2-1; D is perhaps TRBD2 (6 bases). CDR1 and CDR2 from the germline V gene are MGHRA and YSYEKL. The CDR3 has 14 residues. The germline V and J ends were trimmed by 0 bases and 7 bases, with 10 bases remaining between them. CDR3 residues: CASSQDRGWNEQFF. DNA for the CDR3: TGCGCCAGCAGCCAAGATCGGGGGTGGAATGAGCAGTTCTTC.

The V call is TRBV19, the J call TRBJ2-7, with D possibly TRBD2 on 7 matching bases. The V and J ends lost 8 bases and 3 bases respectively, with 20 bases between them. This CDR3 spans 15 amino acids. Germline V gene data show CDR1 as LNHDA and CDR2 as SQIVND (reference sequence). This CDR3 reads CASSEEGGRDYEQYF. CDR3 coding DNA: TGTGCCAGTTCTGAGGAGGGGGGGAGAGACTACGAGCAGTACTTC. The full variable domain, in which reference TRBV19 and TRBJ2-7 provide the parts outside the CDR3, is DGGITQSPKYLFRKEGQNVTLSCEQNLNHDAMYWYRQDPGQGLRLIYYSQIVNDFQKGDIAEGYSVSREKKESFPLTVTSAQKNPTAFYLCASSEEGGRDYEQYFGPGTRLTVT.

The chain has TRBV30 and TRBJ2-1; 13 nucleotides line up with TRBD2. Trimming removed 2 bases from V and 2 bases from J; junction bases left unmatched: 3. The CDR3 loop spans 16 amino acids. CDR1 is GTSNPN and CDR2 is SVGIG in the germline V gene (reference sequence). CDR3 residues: CAWSPTSGGAYNEQFF. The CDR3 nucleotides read TGTGCCTGGAGTCCCACTAGCGGGGGGGCCTACAATGAGCAGTTCTTC.

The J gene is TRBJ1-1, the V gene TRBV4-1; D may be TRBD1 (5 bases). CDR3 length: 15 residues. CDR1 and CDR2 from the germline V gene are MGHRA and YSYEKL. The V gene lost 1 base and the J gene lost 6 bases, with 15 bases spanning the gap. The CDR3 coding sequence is TGCGCCAGCAGCCAAGGGGGGGGTACACTGTCTGAAGCTTTCTTT. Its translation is CASSQGGGTLSEAFF.

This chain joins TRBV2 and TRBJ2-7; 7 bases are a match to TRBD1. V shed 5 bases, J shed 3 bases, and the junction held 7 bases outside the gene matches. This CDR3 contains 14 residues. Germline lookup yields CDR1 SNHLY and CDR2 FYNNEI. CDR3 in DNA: TGTGCCAGCAGTCAAGGACAGGCTCTCTACGAGCAGTACTTC. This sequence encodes CASSQGQALYEQYF.

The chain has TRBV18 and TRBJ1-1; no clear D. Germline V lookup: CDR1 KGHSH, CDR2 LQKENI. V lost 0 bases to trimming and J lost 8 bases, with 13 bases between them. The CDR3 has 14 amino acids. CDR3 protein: CASSPPNFITEAFF. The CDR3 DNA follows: TGTGCCAGCTCACCACCGAACTTCATAACCGAAGCTTTCTTT.

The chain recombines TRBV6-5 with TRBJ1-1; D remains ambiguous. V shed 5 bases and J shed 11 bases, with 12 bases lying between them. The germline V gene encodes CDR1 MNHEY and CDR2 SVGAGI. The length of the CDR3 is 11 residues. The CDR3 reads CASSRAGVAFF. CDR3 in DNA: TGTGCCAGCAGTAGAGCCGGGGTGGCTTTCTTT.

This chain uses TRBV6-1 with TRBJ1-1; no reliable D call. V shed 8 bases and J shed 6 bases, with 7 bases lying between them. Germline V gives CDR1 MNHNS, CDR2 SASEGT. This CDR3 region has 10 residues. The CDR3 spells CASRSPEAFF. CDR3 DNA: TGTGCCAGCCGAAGCCCTGAAGCTTTCTTT.

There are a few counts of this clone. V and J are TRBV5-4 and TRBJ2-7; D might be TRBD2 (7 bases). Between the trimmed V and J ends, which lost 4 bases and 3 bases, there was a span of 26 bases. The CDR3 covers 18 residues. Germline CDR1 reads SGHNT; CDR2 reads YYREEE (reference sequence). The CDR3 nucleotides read TGTGCCAGCAGCCATCCTCCCGCGGGGGCGGCCCCTCGCTACGAGCAGTACTTC. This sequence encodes CASSHPPAGAAPRYEQYF.

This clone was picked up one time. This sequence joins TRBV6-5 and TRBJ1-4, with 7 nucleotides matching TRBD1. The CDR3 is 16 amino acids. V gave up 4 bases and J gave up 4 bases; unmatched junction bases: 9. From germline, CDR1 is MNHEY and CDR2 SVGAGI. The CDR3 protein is CASSFLQGRSNEKLFF. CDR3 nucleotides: TGTGCCAGCAGTTTTCTACAGGGGAGGAGTAATGAAAAACTGTTTTTT.

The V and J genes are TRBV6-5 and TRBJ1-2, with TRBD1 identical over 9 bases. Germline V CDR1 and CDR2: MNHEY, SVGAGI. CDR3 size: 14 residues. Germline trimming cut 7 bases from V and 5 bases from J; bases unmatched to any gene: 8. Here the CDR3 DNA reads TGTGCCAGCATCCAGACAGGGGGTTCTTATGGCTACACCTTC. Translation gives CASIQTGGSYGYTF.

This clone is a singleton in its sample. This CDR3 is CASSQAAGMNTGELFF. The CDR3 nucleotides are TGTGCCAGCAGCCAAGCAGCGGGAATGAACACCGGGGAGCTGTTTTTT. The rearrangement links TRBV4-2 to TRBJ2-2, with 7 bases matching TRBD2. The CDR3 has 16 residues. The V and J ends lost 1 base and 1 base, in that order; junction bases with no gene match: 3. CDR1 is LGHNA, CDR2 YNFKEQ, per germline.

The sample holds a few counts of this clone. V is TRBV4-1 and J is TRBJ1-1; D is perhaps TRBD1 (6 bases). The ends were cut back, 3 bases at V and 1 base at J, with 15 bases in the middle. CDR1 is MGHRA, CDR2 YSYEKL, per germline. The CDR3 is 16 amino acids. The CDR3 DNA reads TGCGCCAGCAGCCACGGATTGCTGACAGGGAACACTGAAGCTTTCTTT. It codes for CASSHGLLTGNTEAFF.

The CDR3 DNA reads TGTGCCAGCGGTCCGGCGGTGGGGAACACTGAAGCTTTCTTT. Protein product: CASGPAVGNTEAFF. The chain has TRBV7-9 and TRBJ1-1; D remains unclear. Deletions cut 8 bases from V and 1 base from J, with 14 bases between. Germline lookup yields CDR1 SEHNR and CDR2 FQNEAQ (reference sequence). This CDR3 is built from 14 residues.

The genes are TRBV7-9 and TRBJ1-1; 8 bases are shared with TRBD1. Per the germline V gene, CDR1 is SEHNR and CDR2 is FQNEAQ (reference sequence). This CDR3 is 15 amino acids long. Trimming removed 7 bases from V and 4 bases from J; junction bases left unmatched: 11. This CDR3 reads CASTSRTGGITEAFF. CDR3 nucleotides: TGTGCCAGCACCTCCCGAACAGGGGGGATCACTGAAGCTTTCTTT.

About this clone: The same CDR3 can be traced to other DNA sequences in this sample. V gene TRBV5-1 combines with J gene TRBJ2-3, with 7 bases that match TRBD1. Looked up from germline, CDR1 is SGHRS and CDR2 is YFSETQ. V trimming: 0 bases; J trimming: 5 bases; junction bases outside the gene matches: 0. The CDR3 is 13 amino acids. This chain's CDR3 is CASSLDRGDTQYF. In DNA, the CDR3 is TGCGCCAGCAGCTTGGACAGGGGAGATACGCAGTATTTT.

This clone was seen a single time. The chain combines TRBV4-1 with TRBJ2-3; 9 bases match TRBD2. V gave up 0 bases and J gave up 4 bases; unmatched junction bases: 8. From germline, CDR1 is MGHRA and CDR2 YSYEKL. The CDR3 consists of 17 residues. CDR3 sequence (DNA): TGCGCCAGCAGCCAAGAAGTGCGGGGGGGCCGAGCAGATACGCAGTATTTT. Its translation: CASSQEVRGGRADTQYF.

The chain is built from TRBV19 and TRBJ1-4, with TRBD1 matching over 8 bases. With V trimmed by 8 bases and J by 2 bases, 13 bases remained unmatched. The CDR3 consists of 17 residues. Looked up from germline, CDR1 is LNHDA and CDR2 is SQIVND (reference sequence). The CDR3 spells CASRSRGRVTTNEKLFF. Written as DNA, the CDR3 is TGTGCCAGTCGAAGCAGGGGGCGCGTAACTACTAATGAAAAACTGTTTTTT.